The 21 T cell receptor beta chains given below trace back to one sample, sequenced in a study of blood T cell repertoires in COVID-19. The protocol was immunoSEQ multiplex PCR, while the TCRdb copy is restricted to in-frame clones and leaves out a portion. The sample carries 130,000 to 150,000 clones, approximately 88% recorded once. Sequenced material: PBMCs or T cells enriched from blood (not recorded which). The receptors derive from a woman aged 25 to 39 with acute COVID-19.

The V and J genes are TRBV5-6 and TRBJ2-1; 8 nucleotides agree with TRBD1. The CDR3 runs 14 residues. Per germline, CDR1 SGHDT and CDR2 YYEEEE. V shed 3 bases, J shed 6 bases, and the junction held 5 bases outside the gene matches. Here the CDR3 DNA reads TGTGCCAGCAGCTGGACAGGGATGGGCAATGAGCAGTTCTTC. Translated, it gives CASSWTGMGNEQFF.

The V and J genes are TRBV4-1 and TRBJ1-5; D is perhaps TRBD1 (6 bases). There are 16 residues in the CDR3. With 0 bases removed from V and 5 bases from J, the gap between germline ends came to 14 bases. Germline V lookup: CDR1 MGHRA, CDR2 YSYEKL. This CDR3 is CASSQDFQQGHQPQHF. The CDR3 DNA is TGCGCCAGCAGCCAAGATTTTCAGCAGGGGCATCAGCCCCAGCATTTT.

The chain combines TRBV7-2 with TRBJ2-7; the D gene is possibly TRBD2 (5 bases). V was trimmed by 2 bases and J by 2 bases, leaving 19 bases between them. The germline gives CDR1 SGHTA, CDR2 FQGNSA. The CDR3 is 17 residues long. The CDR3 loop reads CASSLTLGGERAYEQYF. DNA of the CDR3: TGTGCCAGCAGCTTAACATTGGGCGGCGAGAGGGCCTACGAGCAGTACTTC.

V usage is TRBV7-9 and J usage is TRBJ2-3, with 15 bases matching TRBD2. This CDR3 contains 19 residues. The J segment lost 3 bases and the V segment lost 5 bases, leaving 12 bases of the junction unmatched. Looked up from germline, CDR1 is SEHNR and CDR2 is FQNEAQ (reference sequence). The CDR3 bases are TGTGCCAGCAGCGTAACCGGGACTAGCGGGAGGATCCAGACAGATACGCAGTATTTT. This translates into CASSVTGTSGRIQTDTQYF.

The chain has TRBV3-1 (or the pseudogene TRBV3-2) and TRBJ2-1; 8 nucleotides match TRBD1. CDR3 size: 14 residues. V was pared by 6 bases and J by 6 bases, with 7 bases of the junction left unmatched. CDR1 and CDR2 (germline): LGHDT, YNNKEL (reference sequence). CDR3 amino acids: CASRGQALINEQFF. CDR3 nucleotides: TGTGCCAGCAGGGGACAGGCGCTAATCAATGAGCAGTTCTTC.

The rearrangement joins TRBV4-3 to TRBJ1-1, with D unclear. Per the germline V gene, CDR1 is LGHNA and CDR2 is YSLEER. This CDR3 contains 14 residues. With 6 bases removed from V and 3 bases from J, the gap between germline ends came to 14 bases. The CDR3 sequence is CASRYTDSDTEAFF. The CDR3 DNA follows: TGCGCCAGCAGGTACACGGACTCGGACACTGAAGCTTTCTTT.

In this sample, this clone turned up a few times. CDR3 amino acids: CASSLRLAGDDEQYF. CDR3 sequence (DNA): TGCGCCAGCAGCTTGCGACTAGCGGGAGACGACGAGCAGTACTTC. This chain uses TRBV5-1 with TRBJ2-7; 12 bases line up with TRBD2. Germline values: CDR1 SGHRS, CDR2 YFSETQ. The CDR3 is made up of 15 amino acids. Trimming took 1 base from V and 5 from J; bases not matched to a gene: 4.

The V and J genes are TRBV6-2 or TRBV6-3 and TRBJ2-7; 11 bases match TRBD2. The CDR3 runs to 18 residues. V gave up 0 bases and J gave up 4 bases; unmatched junction bases: 11. Per the germline V gene, CDR1 is MNHEY and CDR2 is SVGEGT. CDR3 sequence: CASSYSPPPSGRIYEQYF. CDR3 coding DNA: TGTGCCAGCAGTTACTCTCCTCCCCCTAGCGGGAGGATTTACGAGCAGTACTTC.

The chain is built from TRBV18 and TRBJ2-7; tentatively, D is TRBD1 (6 bases). V lost 2 bases, J lost 5 bases, and 13 bases lay in between. The CDR3 runs to 14 residues. Germline CDR1 and CDR2: KGHSH and LQKENI. The CDR3: CASSPRSGEHEQYF. The CDR3 DNA reads as TGTGCCAGCTCACCAAGGTCAGGGGAACACGAGCAGTACTTC.

CDR3 DNA: TGTGCCAGCATCCGAGGGGATACGCAGTATTTT. Translation gives CASIRGDTQYF. This chain uses TRBV27 with TRBJ2-3, with D possibly being TRBD2 (5 bases). The CDR3 contains 11 residues. Per the germline V gene, CDR1 is MNHEY and CDR2 is SMNVEV (reference sequence). Trimming took 7 bases from V and 6 from J, leaving 8 bases between them.

The rearrangement joins TRBV10-3 to TRBJ2-7, with TRBD1 matching over 7 bases. This CDR3 contains 18 residues. CDR1 ENHRY and CDR2 SYGVKD come from the germline V gene. J gave up 0 bases and V 7 bases, and 18 bases lay outside the gene matches. CDR3 sequence: CAIKADRLLNIISYEQYF. As DNA, the CDR3 is TGTGCCATCAAGGCGGACAGGCTCCTAAACATAATCTCCTACGAGCAGTACTTC.

The gene calls are TRBV2 and TRBJ1-3; D is ambiguous. The CDR3 contains 15 residues. The V gene's germline CDR1 is SNHLY and CDR2 FYNNEI. V lost 5 bases to trimming and J lost 0 bases, with 11 bases between them. The CDR3 reads CASSPGTRSGNTIYF. The CDR3 DNA is TGTGCCAGCAGTCCAGGAACCCGCTCTGGAAACACCATATATTTT.

The chain joins TRBV28 to TRBJ1-2, with D maybe TRBD1 (5 bases). V lost 4 bases and J 5 bases, leaving 11 bases between the germline ends. This CDR3 has 13 amino acids. The germline gives CDR1 MDHEN, CDR2 SYDVKM. DNA of the CDR3: TGTGCCAGCAGTTCGGCGACAGCGTATGGCTACACCTTC. It codes for CASSSATAYGYTF.

The V gene is TRBV15, the J gene TRBJ1-4; 7 nucleotides align to TRBD1. This CDR3 contains 14 residues. The germline V gene has CDR1 LNHNV and CDR2 YYDKDF (reference sequence). Losses at the gene ends were 2 bases for V and 7 bases for J; bases not matched to a gene: 4. The CDR3 DNA reads as TGTGCCACCAGCAGAAGACAGGGTTTTGAAAAACTGTTTTTT. Its translation: CATSRRQGFEKLFF.

This chain joins TRBV30 and TRBJ1-2; D possibly corresponds to TRBD1 (5 bases). The ends were cut back, 0 bases at V and 4 bases at J, with 12 bases in the middle. This CDR3 has 14 amino acids. Germline CDR1 is GTSNPN and CDR2 is SVGIG (reference sequence). The CDR3 sequence is CAWSVGLTGYGYTF. CDR3 bases: TGTGCCTGGAGTGTGGGACTGACCGGCTATGGCTACACCTTC.

This clone was detected only once. The chain employs TRBV7-2 and TRBJ2-1, with 11 bases aligning to TRBD2. Looked up from germline, CDR1 is SGHTA and CDR2 is FQGNSA. V was pared by 4 bases and J by 8 bases, with 1 base of the junction left unmatched. The CDR3 loop spans 13 amino acids. The CDR3 nucleotides read TGTGCCAGCAGCTCACTAGCGGGAGATGAGCAGTTCTTC. Protein: CASSSLAGDEQFF. Using reference TRBV7-2 and TRBJ2-1 for the parts outside the CDR3, the full variable domain is GAGVSQSPSNKVTEKGKDVELRCDPISGHTALYWYRQSLGQGLEFLIYFQGNSAPDKSGLPSDRFSAERTGGSVSTLTIQRTQQEDSAVYLCASSSLAGDEQFFGPGTRLTVL.

This chain joins TRBV3-1 (or the pseudogene TRBV3-2) and TRBJ1-2, with D unclear. Trimming removed 3 bases from V and 0 bases from J, with 8 bases in between. The CDR3 is 14 residues long. Germline V gives CDR1 LGHDT, CDR2 YNNKEL (reference sequence). The CDR3 is CASSQHRSNYGYTF. The CDR3 nucleotides are TGTGCCAGCAGCCAGCACAGATCTAACTATGGCTACACCTTC.

The chain couples TRBV7-2 to TRBJ2-2; D is ambiguous. Germline loops: CDR1 SGHTA, CDR2 FQGNSA. The CDR3 extends over 13 amino acids. Trimming shortened V by 3 bases and J by 2 bases, and 4 bases separated the two germline ends. For the CDR3, the DNA is TGTGCCAGCAGCTTCATTAACACCGGGGAGCTGTTTTTT. Amino acids: CASSFINTGELFF. Filled out from reference TRBV7-2 and TRBJ2-2, the complete variable domain reads GAGVSQSPSNKVTEKGKDVELRCDPISGHTALYWYRQSLGQGLEFLIYFQGNSAPDKSGLPSDRFSAERTGGSVSTLTIQRTQQEDSAVYLCASSFINTGELFFGEGSRLTVL.

CDR3 amino acids: CASTTGGEGYTF. The CDR3 DNA reads TGTGCCAGCACCACAGGGGGGGAAGGCTACACCTTC. This chain links TRBV3-1 (or the pseudogene TRBV3-2) with TRBJ1-2; TRBD1 matches 8 bases. CDR3 size: 12 residues. Looked up from germline, CDR1 is LGHDT and CDR2 is YNNKEL (reference sequence). V lost 7 bases to trimming and J lost 8 bases; unmatched junction nucleotides: 6.

This clone has only a few counts. This chain joins TRBV30 and TRBJ2-7; 8 nucleotides align to TRBD1. With 3 bases clipped from V and 5 bases from J, the junction kept 12 bases outside the gene matches. The CDR3 has 15 residues. Germline loops: CDR1 GTSNPN, CDR2 SVGIG (reference sequence). The CDR3 sequence is CAWRGTGTGYHEQYF. In DNA form, the CDR3 reads TGTGCCTGGAGGGGAACCGGGACAGGATACCACGAGCAGTACTTC. Full variable domain (outside the CDR3, taken from reference TRBV30 and TRBJ2-7): SQTIHQWPATLVQPVGSPLSLECTVEGTSNPNLYWYRQAAGRGLQLLFYSVGIGQISSEVPQNLSASRPQDRQFILSSKKLLLSDSGFYLCAWRGTGTGYHEQYFGPGTRLTVT.

J is TRBJ2-1 and V is TRBV11-2; 10 positions match TRBD1. V gave up 4 bases and J gave up 8 bases; unmatched junction bases: 5. This CDR3 has 14 amino acids. CDR1 is SGHAT, CDR2 FQNNGV, per germline. Here the CDR3 DNA reads TGTGCCAGCAGCTGGGGACAGGGGTCCCATGAGCAGTTCTTC. Protein sequence: CASSWGQGSHEQFF.